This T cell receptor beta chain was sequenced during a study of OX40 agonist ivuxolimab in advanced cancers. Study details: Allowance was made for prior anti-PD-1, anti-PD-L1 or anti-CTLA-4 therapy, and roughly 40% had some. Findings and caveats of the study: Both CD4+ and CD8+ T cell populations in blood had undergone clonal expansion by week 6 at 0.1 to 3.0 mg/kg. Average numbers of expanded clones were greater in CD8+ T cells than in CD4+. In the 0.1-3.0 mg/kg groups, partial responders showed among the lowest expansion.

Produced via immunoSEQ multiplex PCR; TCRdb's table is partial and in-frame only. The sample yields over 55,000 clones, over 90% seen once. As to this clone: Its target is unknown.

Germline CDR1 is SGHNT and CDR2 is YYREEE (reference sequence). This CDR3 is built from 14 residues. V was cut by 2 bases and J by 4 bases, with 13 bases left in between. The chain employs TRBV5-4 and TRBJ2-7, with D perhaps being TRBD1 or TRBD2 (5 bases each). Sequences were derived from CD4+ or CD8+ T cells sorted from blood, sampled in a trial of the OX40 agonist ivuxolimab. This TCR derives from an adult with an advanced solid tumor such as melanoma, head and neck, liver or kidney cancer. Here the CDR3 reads CASSLRDRLYEQYF. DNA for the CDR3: TGTGCCAGCAGCTTACGGGACCGCCTATACGAGCAGTACTTC. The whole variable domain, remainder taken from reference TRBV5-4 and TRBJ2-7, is ETGVTQSPTHLIKTRGQQVTLRCSSQSGHNTVSWYQQALGQGPQFIFQYYREEENGRGNFPPRFSGLQFPNYSSELNVNALELDDSALYLCASSLRDRLYEQYFGPGTRLTVT.